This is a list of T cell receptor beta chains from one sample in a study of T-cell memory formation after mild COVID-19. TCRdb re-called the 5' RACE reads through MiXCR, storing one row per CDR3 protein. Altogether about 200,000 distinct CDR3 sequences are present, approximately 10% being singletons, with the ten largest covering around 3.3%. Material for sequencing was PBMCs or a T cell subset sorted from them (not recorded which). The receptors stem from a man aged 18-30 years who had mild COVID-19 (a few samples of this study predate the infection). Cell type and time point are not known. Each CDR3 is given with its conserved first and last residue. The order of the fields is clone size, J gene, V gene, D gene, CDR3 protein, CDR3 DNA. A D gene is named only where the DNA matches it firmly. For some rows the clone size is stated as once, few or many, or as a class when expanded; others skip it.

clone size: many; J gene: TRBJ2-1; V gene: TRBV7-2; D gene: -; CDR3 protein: CASSITLGSYNEQFF; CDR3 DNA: TGTGCCAGCAGCATAACACTAGGCTCCTACAATGAGCAGTTCTTC
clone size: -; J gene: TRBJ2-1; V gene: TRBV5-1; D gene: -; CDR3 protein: CASSETSGSNEQFF; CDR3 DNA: TGCGCCAGCAGCGAGACGTCAGGGAGCAATGAGCAGTTCTTC
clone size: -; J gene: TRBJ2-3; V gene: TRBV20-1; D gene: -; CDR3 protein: CSARGLADGDTQYF; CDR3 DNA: TGCAGTGCTAGAGGCCTAGCTGACGGAGATACGCAGTATTTT
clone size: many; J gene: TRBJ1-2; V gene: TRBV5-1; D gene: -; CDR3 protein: CASSFGSSNPGYTF; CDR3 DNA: TGCGCCAGCAGTTTCGGGTCCTCTAACCCAGGCTACACCTTC
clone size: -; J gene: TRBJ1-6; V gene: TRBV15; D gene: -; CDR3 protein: CATSRQGFQSPLHF; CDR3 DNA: TGTGCCACCAGCAGACAGGGCTTTCAATCACCCCTCCACTTT
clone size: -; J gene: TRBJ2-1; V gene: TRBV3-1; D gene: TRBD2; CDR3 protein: CASSQAGGLYNEQFF; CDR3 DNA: TGTGCCAGCAGCCAAGCGGGGGGGCTGTACAATGAGCAGTTCTTC
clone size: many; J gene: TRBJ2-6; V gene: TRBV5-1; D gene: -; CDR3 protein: CASSTGTSLGGANVLTF; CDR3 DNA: TGCGCCAGCAGCACCGGGACGTCCCTCGGTGGGGCCAACGTCCTGACTTTC
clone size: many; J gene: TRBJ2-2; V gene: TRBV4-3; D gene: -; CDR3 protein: CASSQEGDGTGELFF; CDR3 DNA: TGCGCCAGCAGCCAAGAAGGGGATGGGACCGGGGAGCTGTTTTTT
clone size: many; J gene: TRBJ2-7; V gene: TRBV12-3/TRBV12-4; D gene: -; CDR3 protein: CASSSTAGRNSYEQYF; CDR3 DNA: TGTGCCAGCAGTTCCACTGCGGGACGGAATTCCTACGAGCAGTACTTC
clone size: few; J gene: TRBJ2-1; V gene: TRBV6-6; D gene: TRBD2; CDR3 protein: CASSSWTSGWSSYNEQFF; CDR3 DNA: TGTGCCAGCAGTTCATGGACTAGCGGGTGGAGCTCCTACAATGAGCAGTTCTTC
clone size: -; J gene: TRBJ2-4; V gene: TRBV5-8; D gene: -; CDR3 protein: CASSPRRSLDKNIQYF; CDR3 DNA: TGTGCCAGCAGCCCCCGACGGAGCCTAGACAAAAACATTCAGTACTTC
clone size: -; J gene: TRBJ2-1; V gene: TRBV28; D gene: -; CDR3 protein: CASSQTLANNEQFF; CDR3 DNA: TGTGCCAGCAGTCAAACACTGGCAAACAATGAGCAGTTCTTC
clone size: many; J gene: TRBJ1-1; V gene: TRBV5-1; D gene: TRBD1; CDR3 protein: CASSLNRQGTEAFF; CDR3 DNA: TGCGCCAGCAGCTTAAACCGACAGGGAACTGAAGCTTTCTTT
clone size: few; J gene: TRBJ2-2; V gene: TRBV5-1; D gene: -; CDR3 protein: CATRVTNTGELFF; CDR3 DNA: TGCGCCACACGGGTGACGAACACCGGGGAGCTGTTTTTT
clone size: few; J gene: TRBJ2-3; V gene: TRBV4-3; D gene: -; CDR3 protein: CASSPEGQTDTQYF; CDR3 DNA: TGCGCCAGCAGCCCAGAAGGGCAAACCGATACGCAGTATTTT
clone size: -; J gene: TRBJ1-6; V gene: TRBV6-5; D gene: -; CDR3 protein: CASSYLEGVGNSPLHF; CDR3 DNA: TGTGCCAGCAGTTATCTCGAGGGCGTTGGTAATTCACCCCTCCACTTT
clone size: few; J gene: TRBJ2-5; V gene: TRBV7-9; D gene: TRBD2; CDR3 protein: CASTPGLAGGPGETQYF; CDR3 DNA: TGTGCCAGCACCCCGGGACTAGCGGGGGGGCCGGGTGAGACCCAGTACTTC
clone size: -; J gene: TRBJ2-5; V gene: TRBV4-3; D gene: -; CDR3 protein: CASSQEVWRPETQYF; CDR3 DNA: TGCGCCAGCAGCCAAGAAGTCTGGCGGCCTGAGACCCAGTACTTC
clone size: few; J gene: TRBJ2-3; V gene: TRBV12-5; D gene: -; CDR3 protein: CASRREDTQYF; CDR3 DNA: TGTGCTAGCCGCCGGGAAGATACGCAGTATTTT
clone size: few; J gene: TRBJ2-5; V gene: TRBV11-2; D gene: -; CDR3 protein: CASSPGGSETQYF; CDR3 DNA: TGTGCCAGCAGCCCTGGGGGGTCAGAGACCCAGTACTTC
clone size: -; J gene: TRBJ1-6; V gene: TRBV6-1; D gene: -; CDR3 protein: CASSEAGVGQLPGDSPLHF; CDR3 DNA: TGTGCCAGCAGTGAAGCCGGAGTCGGACAGCTACCAGGGGATTCACCCCTCCACTTT
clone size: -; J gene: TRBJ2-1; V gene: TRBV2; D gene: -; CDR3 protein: CASSTGLASSYNEQFF; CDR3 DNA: TGTGCCAGCAGTACCGGACTGGCGAGCTCCTACAATGAGCAGTTCTTC
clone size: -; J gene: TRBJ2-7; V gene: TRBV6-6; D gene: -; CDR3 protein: CASDGGRGHEQYF; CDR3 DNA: TGTGCCAGCGATGGGGGGCGGGGCCACGAGCAGTACTTC
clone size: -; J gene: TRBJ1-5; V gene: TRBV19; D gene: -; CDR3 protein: CASSRGGTGHQPQHF; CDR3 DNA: TGTGCCAGTAGTAGGGGGGGCACGGGTCATCAGCCCCAGCATTTT
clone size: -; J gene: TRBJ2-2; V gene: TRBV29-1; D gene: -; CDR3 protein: CSVDRTGELFF; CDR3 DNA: TGCAGCGTTGATCGCACCGGGGAGCTGTTTTTT
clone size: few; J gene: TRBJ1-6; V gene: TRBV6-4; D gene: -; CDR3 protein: CASSDGGEAGDEDYNSPLHF; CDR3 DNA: TGTGCCAGCAGTGACGGGGGGGAGGCCGGCGACGAAGACTATAATTCACCCCTCCACTTT
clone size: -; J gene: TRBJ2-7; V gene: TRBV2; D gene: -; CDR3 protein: CAGSVIDEQYF; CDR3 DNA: TGTGCCGGCAGTGTAATAGACGAGCAGTACTTC
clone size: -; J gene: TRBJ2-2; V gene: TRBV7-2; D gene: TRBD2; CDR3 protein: CASRLGLAGAGELFF; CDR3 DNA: TGTGCCAGCAGATTGGGACTAGCGGGGGCCGGGGAGCTGTTTTTT
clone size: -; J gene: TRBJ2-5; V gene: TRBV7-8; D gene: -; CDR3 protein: CASSLTQGGETQYF; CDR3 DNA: TGTGCCAGCAGCTTAACACAGGGAGGGGAGACCCAGTACTTC
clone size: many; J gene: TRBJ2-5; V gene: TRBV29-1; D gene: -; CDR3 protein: CSVVFPARGGETQYF; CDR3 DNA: TGCAGCGTTGTTTTCCCGGCCAGGGGTGGGGAGACCCAGTACTTC
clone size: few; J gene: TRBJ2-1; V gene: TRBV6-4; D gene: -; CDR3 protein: CASSDPPREQFF; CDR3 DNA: TGTGCCAGCAGTGACCCGCCTCGGGAGCAGTTCTTC
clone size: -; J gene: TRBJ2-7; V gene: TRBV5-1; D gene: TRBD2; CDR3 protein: CASSTSIAGIEQYF; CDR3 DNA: TGCGCCAGCAGCACTTCAATAGCGGGGATCGAGCAGTACTTC
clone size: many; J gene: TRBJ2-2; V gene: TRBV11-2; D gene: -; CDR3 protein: CASSRSGTGELFF; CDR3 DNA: TGTGCCAGCAGCCGCTCCGGCACCGGGGAGCTGTTTTTT
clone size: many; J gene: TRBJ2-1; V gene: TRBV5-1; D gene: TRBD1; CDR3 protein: CASSSPGQGRNEQFF; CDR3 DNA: TGCGCCAGCAGCTCCCCGGGACAGGGGAGGAATGAGCAGTTCTTC
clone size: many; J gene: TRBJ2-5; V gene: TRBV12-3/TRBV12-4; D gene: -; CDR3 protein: CASGLDQETQYF; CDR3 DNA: TGTGCCAGCGGGCTAGACCAAGAGACCCAGTACTTC
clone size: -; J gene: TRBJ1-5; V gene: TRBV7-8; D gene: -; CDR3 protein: CASSLAWQDQPQHF; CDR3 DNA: TGTGCCAGCAGCTTAGCGTGGCAGGATCAGCCCCAGCATTTT
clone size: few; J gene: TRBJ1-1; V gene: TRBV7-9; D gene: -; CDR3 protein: CASSPTDTEAFF; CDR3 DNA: TGTGCCAGCAGCCCGACGGACACTGAAGCTTTCTTT